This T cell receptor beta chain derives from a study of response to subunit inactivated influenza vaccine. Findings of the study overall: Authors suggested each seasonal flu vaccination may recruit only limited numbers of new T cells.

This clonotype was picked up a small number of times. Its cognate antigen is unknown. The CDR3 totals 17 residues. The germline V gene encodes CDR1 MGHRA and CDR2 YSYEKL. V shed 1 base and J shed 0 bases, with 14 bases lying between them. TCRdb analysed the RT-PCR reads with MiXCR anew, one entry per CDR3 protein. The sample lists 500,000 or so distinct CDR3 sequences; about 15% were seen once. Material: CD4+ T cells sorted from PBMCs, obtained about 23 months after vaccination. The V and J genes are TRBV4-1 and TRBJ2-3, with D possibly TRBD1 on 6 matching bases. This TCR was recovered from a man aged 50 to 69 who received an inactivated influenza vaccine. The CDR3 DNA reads TGCGCCAGCAGCCAAGTCGGACAGCAAAAAAGCACAGATACGCAGTATTTT. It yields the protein CASSQVGQQKSTDTQYF.